There are a few counts of the clone carrying this T cell receptor beta chain. Graves' hyperthyroidism was deemed stable absent ophthalmopathy progression within 18 months. The data derive from a study of T cells in Graves' hyperthyroidism and ophthalmopathy. V lost 1 base and J 9 bases, leaving 22 bases between the germline ends. The CDR3 length is 15 residues. CDR1 is GTSNPN and CDR2 is SVGIG in the germline V gene (reference sequence). RNA transcripts yielded amplified TCR beta CDR3 regions. Carried out on the TCR CDR3, a first-round RT-PCR used the HTBI primer set. MiXCR, run by TCRdb on the multiplex PCR reads, gives a single entry per CDR3 protein. The table has about 380,000 distinct CDR3 sequences, about 15% seen once.

The sequence derives from a woman aged 55-69 years with Graves' hyperthyroidism. This chain joins TRBV30 and TRBJ2-7; D gene ambiguous. Sequenced sample: blood. CDR3 residues: CAWSEGARTNRGQYF. The CDR3 DNA reads TGTGCCTGGAGTGAAGGTGCCAGGACCAACCGTGGGCAGTACTTC. Drawing the rest from reference TRBV30 and TRBJ2-7, the complete variable domain is SQTIHQWPATLVQPVGSPLSLECTVEGTSNPNLYWYRQAAGRGLQLLFYSVGIGQISSEVPQNLSASRPQDRQFILSSKKLLLSDSGFYLCAWSEGARTNRGQYFGPGTRLTVT.